The 25 T cell receptor beta chains below all came from one sample that was sequenced in a study of T-cell memory formation after mild COVID-19. In TCRdb, the 5' RACE reads were re-called with MiXCR into one record per CDR3 protein. Of tens of thousands of distinct CDR3 sequences in the sample, more than 11% were seen once. The sample was PBMCs or a T cell subset sorted from them (not recorded which). These TCRs come from an adult woman who had mild COVID-19 (a few samples of this study predate the infection). Cell type and time point are not known.

This clonotype occurred a few times. The chain joins TRBV4-3 to TRBJ2-1, with a possible D match to TRBD2 (6 bases). Deletions cut 1 base from V and 3 bases from J, with 13 bases between. Germline CDR1 LGHNA, CDR2 YSLEER. The CDR3 is 16 residues long. CDR3 bases: TGCGCCAGCAGCCAAGCCCTAGCGTCAGACTACAATGAGCAGTTCTTC. Translation gives CASSQALASDYNEQFF.

This clonotype occurred a few times. This chain connects TRBV9 to TRBJ2-3, with a weak D call TRBD1 (6 bases). The CDR3 contains 16 residues. The germline CDR1 and CDR2 sequences are SGDLS and YYNGEE. Trimming stripped 0 bases from V and 0 bases from J, with 11 bases between. The CDR3 sequence is CASSVGTVPSTDTQYF. CDR3 sequence (DNA): TGTGCCAGCAGCGTAGGGACAGTCCCTAGCACAGATACGCAGTATTTT.

The V call is TRBV5-8, the J call TRBJ2-1; 7 bases are shared with TRBD1. V shed 0 bases, J shed 0 bases, and the junction held 3 bases outside the gene matches. CDR1 and CDR2 (germline): SGHTS, YDEGEE. This CDR3 comprises 16 residues. The CDR3 nucleotides are TGTGCCAGCAGCTTGGACCGGACAGGCTCCTACAATGAGCAGTTCTTC. It translates to CASSLDRTGSYNEQFF.

This clonotype was picked up a small number of times. The J gene is TRBJ2-1, the V gene TRBV20-1, with a weak D call TRBD2 (6 bases). The CDR3 length is 13 residues. Trimming removed 2 bases at V and 3 bases at J, with 8 bases between. Germline V gene lookup returns CDR1 DFQATT and CDR2 SNEGSKA (reference sequence). The CDR3: CSARPGLYNEQFF. In nucleotides, the CDR3 is TGCAGTGCTAGACCGGGACTCTACAATGAGCAGTTCTTC.

This chain uses TRBV30 with TRBJ1-2; TRBD1 aligns across 8 bases. In germline, CDR1 is GTSNPN, CDR2 SVGIG (reference sequence). This CDR3 is 13 amino acids long. With V trimmed by 0 bases and J by 4 bases, 1 base remained unmatched. The CDR3 DNA reads as TGTGCCTGGAGTGTTGGGACAGGCTATGGCTACACCTTC. Its translation: CAWSVGTGYGYTF.

The chain couples TRBV6-5 to TRBJ2-1, with D tentatively TRBD1 (6 bases). Trimming took 7 bases from V and 4 from J, leaving 14 bases between them. Germline CDR1 MNHEY, CDR2 SVGAGI. The CDR3 spans 14 residues. CDR3: CASTDGTPYNEQFF. CDR3 DNA sequence: TGTGCCAGCACCGACGGGACACCTTACAATGAGCAGTTCTTC.

Ten or more counts support this clonotype. The V call is TRBV7-7, the J call TRBJ2-1; the D gene is possibly TRBD1 (5 bases). This CDR3 comprises 15 residues. Germline V CDR1 and CDR2: SSHAT, FNYEAQ (reference sequence). V was shortened by 1 base and J by 0 bases, with 7 bases between the two germline ends. The CDR3 loop is CASSLDRSSYNEQFF. CDR3 in DNA: TGTGCCAGCAGCTTAGACAGGAGCTCCTACAATGAGCAGTTCTTC.

The genes are TRBV19 and TRBJ1-1; D not certain. Trimming removed 7 bases from V and 2 bases from J, with 11 bases in between. The CDR3 runs 13 residues. Germline assignment: CDR1 LNHDA and CDR2 SQIVND (reference sequence). CDR3 loop: CASTAEGNTEAFF. The CDR3 region has the DNA TGTGCCAGTACGGCCGAGGGCAACACTGAAGCTTTCTTT.

Ten or more counts support this clonotype. V usage is TRBV20-1 and J usage is TRBJ2-7; D possibly corresponds to TRBD2 (5 bases). The V gene's germline CDR1 is DFQATT and CDR2 SNEGSKA (reference sequence). This CDR3 is built from 14 residues. Trimming shortened V by 1 base and J by 0 bases, and 10 bases separated the two germline ends. The CDR3 sequence: CSARGLADSYEQYF. The CDR3 bases are TGCAGTGCTAGAGGGCTAGCAGACTCCTACGAGCAGTACTTC.

This clonotype was detected only a few times. The rearrangement links TRBV5-1 to TRBJ2-7; the D is unclear. Germline V lookup: CDR1 SGHRS, CDR2 YFSETQ. The CDR3 has 19 residues. Trimming left V 3 bases short and J 0 bases short, with 25 bases between. CDR3 sequence (DNA): TGCGCCAGCAGCTCCCCGACTCAGGTGCGCCCTATGTTCTCCTACGAGCAGTACTTC. Encoded protein: CASSSPTQVRPMFSYEQYF. Together with reference TRBV5-1 and TRBJ2-7, the CDR3 gives the full variable domain: KAGVTQTPRYLIKTRGQQVTLSCSPISGHRSVSWYQQTPGQGLQFLFEYFSETQRNKGNFPGRFSGRQFSNSRSEMNVSTLELGDSALYLCASSSPTQVRPMFSYEQYFGPGTRLTVT.

This clonotype occurred a few times. This chain links TRBV9 with TRBJ2-2, with a possible D match to TRBD1 (7 bases). The V end lost 3 bases, the J end lost 4 bases, and 16 bases lay between the germline ends. This CDR3 is 16 amino acids long. Looked up from germline, CDR1 is SGDLS and CDR2 is YYNGEE. The DNA of the CDR3 is TGTGCCAGCAGCGGCCGTAGACAGGGAGGCACCGGGGAGCTGTTTTTT. Encoded protein: CASSGRRQGGTGELFF.

V usage is TRBV12-3 or TRBV12-4 and J usage is TRBJ1-2, with unresolved D. Trimming removed 6 bases from V and 2 bases from J, with 10 bases in between. The CDR3 runs 13 residues. DNA of the CDR3: TGTGCCAGCAGCCCCGGACTAAACTATGGCTACACCTTC. Its translation is CASSPGLNYGYTF.

This clonotype was detected many times. The V gene is TRBV9, the J gene TRBJ1-5, with TRBD1 matching over 9 bases. This CDR3 region has 19 residues. Germline CDR1 and CDR2: SGDLS and YYNGEE. V shed 3 bases, J shed 1 base, and the junction held 14 bases outside the gene matches. CDR3 sequence: CASSGQGDLRGLSNQPQHF. DNA of the CDR3: TGTGCCAGCAGCGGACAGGGGGATCTTAGAGGTTTGAGCAATCAGCCCCAGCATTTT.

CDR3 loop: CASSYGERGRPSPLHF. The CDR3 DNA sequence: TGTGCCAGCAGTTACGGGGAACGAGGCAGACCCTCACCCCTCCACTTT. The chain recombines TRBV6-5 with TRBJ1-6; no reliable D call. This CDR3 has 16 amino acids. CDR1 is MNHEY and CDR2 is SVGAGI in the germline V gene. V lost 2 bases and J 10 bases, leaving 18 bases between the germline ends.

At least ten counts were recorded for this clonotype. J is TRBJ2-7 and V is TRBV5-6; D is uncertain. V gave up 2 bases and J gave up 1 base, with 10 bases separating them. The CDR3 runs to 14 residues. CDR1 is SGHDT and CDR2 is YYEEEE in the germline V gene. Here the CDR3 DNA reads TGTGCCAGCAGCTTTGAGGTGGATTCCTACGAGCAGTACTTC. Residues: CASSFEVDSYEQYF.

The chain recombines TRBV24-1 with TRBJ2-1, with D uncertain. The V gene lost 5 bases and the J gene lost 4 bases, with 11 bases spanning the gap. Germline lookup yields CDR1 KGHDR and CDR2 SFDVKD. This CDR3 spans 14 amino acids. The CDR3 nucleotides are TGTGCCACCAGTGGCAAAAGGGCTTACAATGAGCAGTTCTTC. It specifies CATSGKRAYNEQFF.

The genes are TRBV4-1 and TRBJ1-6, with D unresolved. CDR3 length equals 13 residues. Trimming took 0 bases from V and 12 from J, leaving 9 bases between them. Germline V gives CDR1 MGHRA, CDR2 YSYEKL. The CDR3: CASSQDDWGPLHF. The CDR3 DNA reads as TGCGCCAGCAGCCAAGATGATTGGGGACCCCTCCACTTT.

V usage is TRBV12-3 or TRBV12-4 and J usage is TRBJ2-1; D not certain. V lost 4 bases, J lost 0 bases, and 13 bases lay in between. This CDR3 is built from 16 residues. CDR3 amino acids: CASSSGWGSSYNEQFF. CDR3 in DNA: TGTGCCAGCAGTTCCGGGTGGGGTAGCTCCTACAATGAGCAGTTCTTC.

This clonotype was seen only a few times. The CDR3 sequence: CASSEGLRGGPKGNEQFF. CDR3 bases: TGTGCCAGCAGTGAAGGATTGCGGGGGGGGCCTAAAGGAAATGAGCAGTTCTTC. The chain carries TRBV2 and TRBJ2-1, with TRBD2 matching 9 bases. There are 18 residues in the CDR3. V trimming: 1 base; J trimming: 7 bases; junction bases outside the gene matches: 14. Germline CDR1 and CDR2: SNHLY and FYNNEI.

This clonotype showed up just a few times. V gene TRBV2 combines with J gene TRBJ2-1; a possible D gene is TRBD1 (6 bases). Trimming stripped 8 bases from V and 3 bases from J, with 17 bases between. The CDR3 is made up of 15 amino acids. From germline, CDR1 is SNHLY and CDR2 FYNNEI. CDR3 sequence reads: CASLTPGQLYNEQFF. In DNA form, the CDR3 reads TGTGCCAGCCTAACCCCAGGACAGCTCTACAATGAGCAGTTCTTC.

This clonotype was counted many times. The chain employs TRBV7-6 and TRBJ2-5; 10 nucleotides agree with TRBD2. Trimming removed 6 bases from V and 2 bases from J; junction bases left unmatched: 6. The CDR3 extends over 15 amino acids. CDR1 SGHVS and CDR2 FNYEAQ come from the germline V gene. CDR3 in amino acids: CASRNRAGGQETQYF. The CDR3 DNA sequence: TGTGCCAGCAGGAATCGAGCGGGAGGGCAAGAGACCCAGTACTTC. The full variable domain, rest sourced from reference TRBV7-6 and TRBJ2-5, is GAGVSQSPRYKVTKRGQDVALRCDPISGHVSLYWYRQALGQGPEFLTYFNYEAQQDKSGLPNDRFSAERPEGSISTLTIQRTEQRDSAMYRCASRNRAGGQETQYFGPGTRLLVL.

A few counts support this clonotype. V is TRBV12-3 or TRBV12-4 and J is TRBJ1-2, with a possible D match to TRBD1 (5 bases). Trimming stripped 6 bases from V and 7 bases from J, with 15 bases between. CDR3 length: 13 residues. The CDR3 spells CASRPTQGAGYTF. In DNA, the CDR3 is TGTGCCAGCAGGCCAACGCAGGGCGCTGGCTACACCTTC.

The chain links TRBV4-3 to TRBJ1-4; weak D call: TRBD1 (6 bases). The V and J ends lost 4 bases and 2 bases respectively, with 11 bases between them. Germline V CDR1 and CDR2: LGHNA, YSLEER. This CDR3 spans 15 amino acids. This CDR3 is CASSLTQGTNEKLFF. CDR3 nucleotide sequence: TGCGCCAGCAGCCTCACTCAGGGGACTAATGAAAAACTGTTTTTT.

As concerns this clonotype: The conserved phenylalanine or tryptophan normally closing the CDR3 is absent here, so this likely arose from a read error. The chain recombines TRBV12-3 or TRBV12-4 with TRBJ2-6; D is ambiguous. V was trimmed by 8 bases and J by 4 bases, leaving 6 bases between them. The CDR3 runs 12 residues. The CDR3 DNA reads as TGTGCCAGCGGGGAAGGGGCCAACGTCCTGACTCTC. It is translated as CASGEGANVLTL.

V and J are TRBV7-8 and TRBJ2-5; 10 nucleotides agree with TRBD2. The CDR3 is made up of 16 amino acids. Germline CDR1 SGHVS, CDR2 FQNEAQ. V lost 4 bases to trimming and J lost 5 bases; unmatched junction nucleotides: 10. The CDR3: CASSSRTSGTWETQYF. Here the CDR3 DNA reads TGTGCCAGCAGCTCCCGGACTAGCGGAACTTGGGAGACCCAGTACTTC.